The 23 T cell receptor beta chains in this list originate from one sample, sequenced in a study of blood T cell repertoires in COVID-19. The method was immunoSEQ multiplex PCR; TCRdb's version includes in-frame clones alone and lacks a portion of them. Counted here are 80,000 to 95,000 clones, 85% occurring once; the ten biggest clones make up 38%. Sequenced: peripheral blood. The receptor source for this set is a man older than 75 with acute or convalescent COVID-19.

This sequence joins TRBV5-1 and TRBJ1-1, with D tentatively TRBD1 (6 bases). The V end was cut by 4 bases, the J end by 3 bases, with 13 bases between. The CDR3 loop spans 14 amino acids. Germline V gene lookup returns CDR1 SGHRS and CDR2 YFSETQ. This CDR3 reads CASSPRGEDTEAFF. In DNA, the CDR3 is TGCGCCAGCAGCCCCAGGGGAGAGGACACTGAAGCTTTCTTT.

CDR3 sequence: CASSMAQGAPYGYTF. The CDR3 coding sequence is TGTGCCAGTAGTATGGCCCAGGGGGCGCCCTATGGCTACACCTTC. J is TRBJ1-2 and V is TRBV19; the match to TRBD1 covers 8 bases. The CDR3 has 15 amino acids. CDR1 and CDR2 (germline): LNHDA, SQIVND (reference sequence). V shed 3 bases, J shed 4 bases, and the junction held 7 bases outside the gene matches.

V usage is TRBV6-5 and J usage is TRBJ2-7, with 9 bases aligning to TRBD1. The CDR3 extends over 14 amino acids. J was trimmed by 4 bases and V by 5 bases; bases with no gene match: 6. CDR1 is MNHEY, CDR2 SVGAGI, per germline. CDR3 sequence reads: CASSRGQGTYEQYF. The CDR3 bases are TGTGCCAGCAGTAGAGGACAGGGGACGTACGAGCAGTACTTC.

The rearrangement links TRBV18 to TRBJ2-1; the match to TRBD2 covers 9 bases. CDR1 is KGHSH and CDR2 is LQKENI in the germline V gene. This CDR3 is built from 15 residues. Trimming at V came to 4 bases and at J to 4 bases, leaving 5 bases not matched to a gene. The CDR3 DNA sequence: TGTGCCAGCTCACGACTAGCGGATATTTACAATGAGCAGTTCTTC. Translated, it gives CASSRLADIYNEQFF.

On this clone itself: The conserved phenylalanine or tryptophan normally closing the CDR3 is absent here, so this likely arose from a read error. It is unclear where the CDR3 begins or ends on the DNA, so no DNA is shown, and the CDR3 is as TCRdb lists it. The chain is built from TRBV11-3 and TRBJ2-7; the table assigns TRBD2, which was not confirmed against the DNA. The CDR3 is 13 residues long, ends included. Germline CDR1 is SGHNT and CDR2 is YENEEA. Here the CDR3 reads CASSLDGGDSPRI.

The V gene is TRBV28, the J gene TRBJ1-2, with unresolved D. Germline assignment: CDR1 MDHEN and CDR2 SYDVKM. With 2 bases removed from V and 2 bases from J, the gap between germline ends came to 9 bases. This CDR3 has 14 amino acids. The CDR3 DNA reads TGTGCCAGCAGTTTAATGAGGGCGAACTATGGCTACACCTTC. It yields the protein CASSLMRANYGYTF.

This clone has a handful of counts. The gene calls are TRBV28 and TRBJ2-1, with D possibly TRBD1 on 6 matching bases. Germline CDR1 is MDHEN and CDR2 is SYDVKM. V lost 3 bases, J lost 7 bases, and 16 bases lay in between. The CDR3 contains 15 residues. The CDR3 region is CASSFPTGLVNEQFF. DNA of the CDR3: TGTGCCAGCAGTTTCCCGACAGGATTAGTGAATGAGCAGTTCTTC.

For the CDR3, the DNA is TGTGCCAGCAGCCTGGACAACGCGAACACCGGGGAGCTGTTTTTT. Protein: CASSLDNANTGELFF. The chain employs TRBV5-4 and TRBJ2-2; D may be TRBD1 (5 bases). Trimming took off 4 bases at V and 0 bases at J, with 10 bases between the two ends. The CDR3 is 15 amino acids. Germline V gene sequence: CDR1 SGHNT, CDR2 YYREEE (reference sequence). Full variable domain (missing parts from reference TRBV5-4 and TRBJ2-2): ETGVTQSPTHLIKTRGQQVTLRCSSQSGHNTVSWYQQALGQGPQFIFQYYREEENGRGNFPPRFSGLQFPNYSSELNVNALELDDSALYLCASSLDNANTGELFFGEGSRLTVL.

The genes are TRBV20-1 and TRBJ2-7, with TRBD1 matching 7 bases. Unmatched junction bases numbered 9, after V lost 7 bases and J lost 9 bases. Germline CDR1 reads DFQATT; CDR2 reads SNEGSKA (reference sequence). The CDR3 contains 11 residues. CDR3 DNA sequence: TGCAGTGTTGATAAAGGGGGCGGGCAGTACTTC. It codes for CSVDKGGGQYF.

The rearrangement uses TRBV19 and TRBJ1-1; D is undetermined. Germline CDR1 and CDR2: LNHDA and SQIVND (reference sequence). The CDR3 length is 13 residues. Trimming left V 5 bases short and J 1 base short, with 8 bases between. CDR3 nucleotide sequence: TGTGCCAGTAGTCCACGACAGAACACTGAAGCTTTCTTT. Translating it yields CASSPRQNTEAFF.

This clone was seen a handful of times. This chain uses TRBV2 with TRBJ1-5, with D possibly TRBD1 on 5 matching bases. Per the germline V gene, CDR1 is SNHLY and CDR2 is FYNNEI. This CDR3 is built from 15 residues. Trimming shortened V by 2 bases and J by 1 base, and 9 bases separated the two germline ends. The CDR3 region is CASSERGGSNQPQHF. Here the CDR3 DNA reads TGTGCCAGCAGTGAACGGGGGGGAAGCAATCAGCCCCAGCATTTT.

This sequence joins TRBV2 and TRBJ2-3, with 16 bases fitting TRBD2. Germline lookup yields CDR1 SNHLY and CDR2 FYNNEI. This CDR3 spans 17 amino acids. V lost 6 bases to trimming and J lost 1 base; unmatched junction nucleotides: 4. CDR3 sequence: CASRGLAGGPGTDTQYF. The CDR3 DNA follows: TGTGCCAGCAGGGGACTAGCGGGAGGGCCCGGCACAGATACGCAGTATTTT.

The chain combines TRBV7-3 with TRBJ2-5, with 7 bases fitting TRBD2. J was trimmed by 5 bases and V by 5 bases; bases with no gene match: 8. Germline lookup yields CDR1 SGHTA and CDR2 FQGTGA. The CDR3 extends over 14 amino acids. CDR3 protein: CASSRGIGGETQYF. DNA of the CDR3: TGTGCCAGCAGCCGAGGAATCGGGGGGGAGACCCAGTACTTC.

The CDR3 spells CASSLASGGPGDTQYF. The CDR3 DNA sequence: TGCGCCAGCAGCTTGGCGTCGGGAGGGCCGGGCGATACGCAGTATTTT. J is TRBJ2-3 and V is TRBV5-1; 8 nucleotides match TRBD2. CDR3 length: 16 amino acids. Germline V gene data show CDR1 as SGHRS and CDR2 as YFSETQ. Trimming took 0 bases from V and 6 from J; bases not matched to a gene: 9.

The sample holds one count of this clone. The V gene is TRBV7-9, the J gene TRBJ1-3; TRBD1 matches at 12 bases. CDR1 and CDR2 from the germline V gene are SEHNR and FQNEAQ (reference sequence). The CDR3 length is 13 residues. V shed 10 bases and J 4 bases; nucleotides not matched to a gene: 2. This CDR3 reads CATGTGGGNTIYF. The CDR3 nucleotides are TGTGCCACCGGGACAGGGGGCGGAAACACCATATATTTT.

The chain couples TRBV28 to TRBJ1-6; maybe TRBD1 (6 bases). Trimming took 3 bases from V and 10 from J, leaving 19 bases between them. The CDR3 loop spans 16 amino acids. The germline CDR1 and CDR2 sequences are MDHEN and SYDVKM. The CDR3 sequence: CASSFPTGGFGSPLHF. The DNA of the CDR3 is TGTGCCAGCAGTTTTCCCACGGGGGGCTTTGGCTCACCCCTCCACTTT.

The V call is TRBV11-3, the J call TRBJ1-1; no reliable D call. Trimming removed 5 bases at V and 2 bases at J, with 18 bases between. Germline V CDR1 and CDR2: SGHNT, YENEEA. The CDR3 length is 16 residues. The CDR3 protein is CASSPSAPAGNTEAFF. In nucleotides, the CDR3 is TGTGCCAGCAGCCCTTCCGCCCCCGCAGGAAACACTGAAGCTTTCTTT.

V usage is TRBV5-1 and J usage is TRBJ1-6; D is uncertain. Germline CDR1 SGHRS, CDR2 YFSETQ. V gave up 0 bases and J gave up 8 bases, with 12 bases separating them. This CDR3 is 15 amino acids long. CDR3 protein: CASSLGGREDSPLHF. Written as DNA, the CDR3 is TGCGCCAGCAGCTTGGGCGGCAGAGAGGATTCACCCCTCCACTTT.

CDR3 loop: CASSRLAGGSRETQYF. The CDR3 DNA follows: TGTGCCAGCAGCCGACTAGCGGGAGGATCGAGGGAGACCCAGTACTTC. V usage is TRBV7-8 and J usage is TRBJ2-5; 13 nucleotides align to TRBD2. Germline values: CDR1 SGHVS, CDR2 FQNEAQ. CDR3 length equals 16 residues. V lost 5 bases to trimming and J lost 5 bases; unmatched junction nucleotides: 8.

The rearrangement links TRBV12-5 to TRBJ1-2; D remains unclear. Germline values: CDR1 LGHNT, CDR2 FRNRAP. The length of the CDR3 is 14 residues. Trimming cost V 3 bases and J 6 bases, with 14 bases left between them. The CDR3 DNA is TGTGCTAGTGGTTTTGAGGGCTTAAGCCATGGCTACACCTTC. This codes for CASGFEGLSHGYTF.

Here the CDR3 reads CASSSQMSVQFF. The CDR3 DNA reads as TGTGCCAGCAGCTCCCAAATGAGCGTGCAGTTCTTC. The V and J genes are TRBV5-5 and TRBJ2-1, with D unclear. Germline CDR1 reads SGHKS; CDR2 reads YYEKEE (reference sequence). V lost 3 bases, J lost 12 bases, and 13 bases lay in between. This CDR3 is 12 amino acids long.

Points on this clone: Mismatch with germline at one junction end may stem from a read error. This sequence joins TRBV10-3 and TRBJ2-1, with TRBD1 identical over 8 bases. Per the germline V gene, CDR1 is ENHRY and CDR2 is SYGVKD. CDR3 length equals 17 residues. DNA of the CDR3: TGTGCCATCAGTGACCCGGGACAGGCCTCCTCCTCCAATGAGCAGTTCTTC. Residues: CAISDPGQASSSNEQFF.

This clone appeared once. This chain's CDR3 is CASSPRLAGLYEQYF. The CDR3 region has the DNA TGTGCCAGCAGCCCCAGACTAGCGGGCCTATACGAGCAGTACTTC. This chain links TRBV4-2 with TRBJ2-7; the match to TRBD2 covers 10 bases. CDR1 is LGHNA, CDR2 YNFKEQ, per germline. V lost 4 bases and J lost 4; bases outside the gene matches: 7. The CDR3 covers 15 residues.